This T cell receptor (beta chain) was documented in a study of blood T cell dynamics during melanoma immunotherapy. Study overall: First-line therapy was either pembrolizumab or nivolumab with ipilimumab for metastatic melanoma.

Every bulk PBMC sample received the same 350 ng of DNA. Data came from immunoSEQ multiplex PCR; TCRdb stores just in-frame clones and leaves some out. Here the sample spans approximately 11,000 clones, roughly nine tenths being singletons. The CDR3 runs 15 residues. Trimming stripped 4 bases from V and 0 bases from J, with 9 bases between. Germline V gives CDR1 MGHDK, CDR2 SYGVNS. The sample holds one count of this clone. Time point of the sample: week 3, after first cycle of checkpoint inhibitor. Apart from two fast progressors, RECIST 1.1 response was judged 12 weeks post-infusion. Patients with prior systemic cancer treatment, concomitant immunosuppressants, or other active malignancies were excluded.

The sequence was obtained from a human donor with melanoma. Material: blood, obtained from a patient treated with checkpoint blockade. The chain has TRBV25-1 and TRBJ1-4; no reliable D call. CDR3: CASSGETPTNEKLFF. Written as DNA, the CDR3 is TGTGCCAGCAGTGGAGAGACACCAACTAATGAAAAACTGTTTTTT.